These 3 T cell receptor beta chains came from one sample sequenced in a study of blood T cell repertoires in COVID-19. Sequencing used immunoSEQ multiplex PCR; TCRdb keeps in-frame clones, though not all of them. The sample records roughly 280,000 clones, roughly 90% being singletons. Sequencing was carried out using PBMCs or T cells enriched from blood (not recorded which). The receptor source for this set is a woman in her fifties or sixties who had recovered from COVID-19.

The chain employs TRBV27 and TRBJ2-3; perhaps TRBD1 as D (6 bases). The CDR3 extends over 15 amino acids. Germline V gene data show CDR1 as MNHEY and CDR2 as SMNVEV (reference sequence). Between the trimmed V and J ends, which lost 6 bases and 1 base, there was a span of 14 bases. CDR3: CASRGPGAGTDTQYF. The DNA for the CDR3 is TGTGCCAGCAGGGGCCCAGGGGCGGGCACAGATACGCAGTATTTT.

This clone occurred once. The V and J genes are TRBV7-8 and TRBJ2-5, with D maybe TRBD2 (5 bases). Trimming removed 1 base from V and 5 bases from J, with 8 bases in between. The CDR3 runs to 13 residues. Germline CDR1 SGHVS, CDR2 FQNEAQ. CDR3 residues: CASSLGRVETQYF. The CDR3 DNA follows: TGTGCCAGCAGCTTAGGGCGGGTTGAGACCCAGTACTTC. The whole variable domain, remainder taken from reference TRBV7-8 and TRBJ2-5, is GAGVSQSPRYKVAKRGQDVALRCDPISGHVSLFWYQQALGQGPEFLTYFQNEAQLDKSGLPSDRFFAERPEGSVSTLKIQRTQQEDSAVYLCASSLGRVETQYFGPGTRLLVL.

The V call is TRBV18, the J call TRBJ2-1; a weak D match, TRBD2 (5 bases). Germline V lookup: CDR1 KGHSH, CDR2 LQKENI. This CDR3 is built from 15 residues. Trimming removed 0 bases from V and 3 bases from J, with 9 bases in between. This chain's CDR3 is CASSPPSVNYNEQFF. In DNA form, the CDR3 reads TGTGCCAGCTCACCACCTAGCGTAAACTACAATGAGCAGTTCTTC.